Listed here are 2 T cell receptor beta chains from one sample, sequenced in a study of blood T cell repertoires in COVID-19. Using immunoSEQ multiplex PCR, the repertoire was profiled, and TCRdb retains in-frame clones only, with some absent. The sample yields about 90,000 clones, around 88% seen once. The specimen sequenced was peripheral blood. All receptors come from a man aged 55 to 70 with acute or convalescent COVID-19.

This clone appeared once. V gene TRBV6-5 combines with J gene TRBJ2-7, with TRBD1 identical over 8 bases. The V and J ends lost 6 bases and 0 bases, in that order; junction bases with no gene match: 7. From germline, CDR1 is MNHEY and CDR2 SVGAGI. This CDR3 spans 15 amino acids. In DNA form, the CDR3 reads TGTGCCAGCAGGTTGGGACAGGTTTACTCCTACGAGCAGTACTTC. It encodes CASRLGQVYSYEQYF.

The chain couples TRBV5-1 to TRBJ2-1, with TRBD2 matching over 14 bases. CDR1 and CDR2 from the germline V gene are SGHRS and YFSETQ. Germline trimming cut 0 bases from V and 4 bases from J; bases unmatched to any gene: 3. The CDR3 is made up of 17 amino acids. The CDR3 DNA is TGCGCCAGCAGCTTGGGTGGACTAGCGGGGGGATACAATGAGCAGTTCTTC. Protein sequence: CASSLGGLAGGYNEQFF.